Listed below are T cell receptor beta chains from one sample, sequenced in a study of T-cell reconstitution after alpha-beta-depleted transplantation in children. MiXCR, run by TCRdb on the PCR reads, gives a single entry per CDR3 protein. The repertoire holds about 640,000 distinct CDR3 sequences, 10% to 15% seen once, with about 2.2% in the top ten. This specimen consisted of PBMCs, mostly from graft donor cells, obtained 360 days after TCRalphabeta/CD19-depleted stem cell transplant. All receptors derive from a male patient aged 10 to 17 who had a stem cell transplant for acute myeloid leukemia, so the T cells may come from the graft donor. Each CDR3 is given with its conserved first and last residue. D genes are given only for firm matches. Clone size is given for some rows only: seen once, a few or many times, or a class if the clone is expanded.

J gene	V gene	D gene	clone size	CDR3 DNA	CDR3 protein
TRBJ2-7	TRBV7-2	NA	NA	TGTGCCAGCAGCTCCACTAGGAGGCACGGGTACGAGCAGTACTTC	CASSSTRRHGYEQYF
TRBJ1-1	TRBV18	NA	few	TGTGCCAGCTCACCAATCGGAACGGGAAACACTGAAGCTTTCTTT	CASSPIGTGNTEAFF
TRBJ2-1	TRBV4-2	TRBD1	NA	TGTGCCAGCAGCCATGGGACAGGTGATGTGACCTACAATGAGCAGTTCTTC	CASSHGTGDVTYNEQFF
TRBJ2-3	TRBV28	NA	few	TGTGCCAGCAGTTTATTCGGCGGGAGCACAGATACGCAGTATTTT	CASSLFGGSTDTQYF
TRBJ2-5	TRBV6-5	NA	NA	TGTGCCAGCAGTTACTCGACGGAACTAGCAGGAGAGACCCAGTACTTC	CASSYSTELAGETQYF
TRBJ2-7	TRBV7-2	TRBD2	many	TGTGCCAGCAGCTCGGGGAGGGTTGAGCAGTACTTC	CASSSGRVEQYF
TRBJ2-1	TRBV4-3	NA	NA	TGCGCCAGCAGCCCCGGACTACGGAGGGGGGAGGGCTTCTACAATGAGCAGTTCTTC	CASSPGLRRGEGFYNEQFF
TRBJ2-5	TRBV29-1	NA	NA	TGCAGCGTTTACCATCAGGAGACCCAGTACTTC	CSVYHQETQYF
TRBJ2-1	TRBV6-5	NA	many	TGTGCCAGCAGCCCCTGGCGGGACGGTGAGCAGTTCTTC	CASSPWRDGEQFF
TRBJ2-5	TRBV20-1	TRBD2	few	TGCAGGGCGACTAGCCCCTCGGAGACCCAGTACTTC	CRATSPSETQYF
TRBJ2-1	TRBV28	NA	NA	TGTGCCAGCAAGGAGGGAGGTCGCCTCTACAATGAGCAGTTCTTC	CASKEGGRLYNEQFF
TRBJ2-6	TRBV11-1	TRBD1	few	TGTGCCAGCAGCTTAGCGCGGGACAGGGGGCCTGGGGCCAACGTCCTGACTTTC	CASSLARDRGPGANVLTF
TRBJ2-1	TRBV3-1	TRBD2	many	TGTGCCAGCAGCCAAGGCTTACTAGCGGGAGATGGGGGCAATGAGCAGTTCTTC	CASSQGLLAGDGGNEQFF
TRBJ2-4	TRBV5-1	TRBD2	few	TGCGCCAGCAGCTTGGAGGCAGCGGGACTAGCCAAAAACATTCAGTACTTC	CASSLEAAGLAKNIQYF
TRBJ2-7	TRBV28	NA	NA	TGTGCCAGCAGTTTGGGCGGATCTGGCTACGAGCAGTACTTC	CASSLGGSGYEQYF
TRBJ2-5	TRBV10-3	TRBD1	NA	TGTGCCATCTGCCCCCCCGGAGCCGGGACAGGTTTTCTAAAAGAGACCCAGTACTTC	CAICPPGAGTGFLKETQYF
TRBJ2-4	TRBV6-1	NA	few	TGTGCCAGCAGTCCCCCGAGAGGGCGCGCCAAAAACATTCAGTACTTC	CASSPPRGRAKNIQYF
TRBJ2-7	TRBV25-1	TRBD2	NA	TGTGCCAGCAGTGAGATTAGCGGGAAGCTCCGGGACGAGCAGTACTTC	CASSEISGKLRDEQYF
TRBJ2-2	TRBV12-3/TRBV12-4	TRBD1	many	TGTGCCAGCAGCTCTTATACAGGGGCAACGACCGGGGAGCTGTTTTTT	CASSSYTGATTGELFF
TRBJ2-1	TRBV12-3/TRBV12-4	TRBD2	NA	TGTGCCAGCAGCCGGACTAGCCGCAATGAGCAGTTCTTC	CASSRTSRNEQFF
TRBJ2-3	TRBV28	NA	few	TGTGCCAGCAGTTCCAGAGGAGCGGGTAGCACAGATACGCAGTATTTT	CASSSRGAGSTDTQYF
TRBJ1-4	TRBV29-1	NA	NA	TGCAGCGTTGTACAGGGAAGGAATGAAAAACTGTTTTTT	CSVVQGRNEKLFF
TRBJ1-5	TRBV19	NA	few	TGTGCCAGTAGTACGAGTGGTCGGGGTCAGCCCCAGCATTTT	CASSTSGRGQPQHF
TRBJ2-7	TRBV27	TRBD2	many	TGTGCCAGCAGCGGACTAGCAGGATCCTACGAGCAGTACTTC	CASSGLAGSYEQYF
TRBJ2-2	TRBV24-1	NA	many	TGTGCCACCAGTGATGCGGGGACCGGGGAGCTGTTTTTT	CATSDAGTGELFF
TRBJ1-2	TRBV6-9	NA	few	TGTGCCAGCAGTCAAAGGAACTATGGCTACACCTTC	CASSQRNYGYTF
TRBJ2-1	TRBV7-8	TRBD2	few	TGTGCCAGCAGCTACGGTGGGATAGCGGGAGTCTACAATGAGCAGTTCTTC	CASSYGGIAGVYNEQFF
TRBJ2-1	TRBV7-2	NA	few	TGTGCCAGCATCCCGGGGACTTTGGACAATGAGCAGTTCTTC	CASIPGTLDNEQFF
TRBJ2-4	TRBV25-1	TRBD2	many	TGTGCCAGCAGTGACCCCCGAAGGGGAGGGCCCAAAAACATTCAGTACTTC	CASSDPRRGGPKNIQYF
TRBJ2-7	TRBV24-1	TRBD1	many	TGTGCCACCAGTTTGTGGGACAGGAACTACGAGCAGTACTTC	CATSLWDRNYEQYF
TRBJ1-2	TRBV20-1	TRBD1	NA	TGCAGTGCTAGAGGGGACAGGGGGTTCAACTATGGCTACACCTTC	CSARGDRGFNYGYTF
TRBJ1-6	TRBV12-3/TRBV12-4	TRBD1	few	TGTGCCAGCAGTTTGGAGGACAGGAGGGTAGGAACACCCCTCCACTTT	CASSLEDRRVGTPLHF
TRBJ1-5	TRBV5-1	TRBD1	NA	TGCGCCAGCAGCGCACAGGGGGATCAGCCCCAGCATTTT	CASSAQGDQPQHF
TRBJ2-7	TRBV20-1	NA	many	TGCAGTGCTAACCCCGGGACGGTATTCGAGGAGCAGTACTTC	CSANPGTVFEEQYF
TRBJ2-4	TRBV20-1	NA	NA	TGCAGTGCTACCAGGGGGGGCATTCAGTACTTC	CSATRGGIQYF
TRBJ2-3	TRBV4-3	NA	many	TGCGCCAGCAGCCAAGATCTCAGCACAGATACGCAGTATTTT	CASSQDLSTDTQYF
TRBJ2-5	TRBV27	TRBD1	NA	TGTGCCAGCAGGCATCAGGGGGCGGAAAAGACCCAGTACTTC	CASRHQGAEKTQYF
TRBJ2-2	TRBV5-1	NA	many	TGCGCCAGCAGCTTGTTGGCGTCAAAGGCCGGGGAGCTGTTTTTT	CASSLLASKAGELFF
TRBJ2-7	TRBV29-1	NA	many	TGCAGCGTTTGTGGGGATACCTTCTCCTACGAGCAGTACTTC	CSVCGDTFSYEQYF
TRBJ2-5	TRBV7-9	NA	many	TGTGCCAGCAGCTCAGGGGCATCTAGCGGACCCCAAGAGACCCAGTACTTC	CASSSGASSGPQETQYF
TRBJ2-1	TRBV7-8	TRBD2	few	TGTGCCAGCAGCCTGATACTAGCGGGCCTCTCCTACAATGAGCAGTTCTTC	CASSLILAGLSYNEQFF
TRBJ2-1	TRBV7-3	TRBD2	many	TGTGCCAGCAGCTATTATAGCGGGAGTGATTACAATGAGCAGTTCTTC	CASSYYSGSDYNEQFF
TRBJ2-7	TRBV29-1	NA	few	TGCAGCGTTGAAGTTTATAGGGGGGAGTATGGGCAGTACTTC	CSVEVYRGEYGQYF
TRBJ2-2	TRBV20-1	NA	NA	TGCAGTGCTAGACCCGTGGGTAGTCCTCCGGGGCTGTTTTTT	CSARPVGSPPGLFF
TRBJ2-1	TRBV6-2/TRBV6-3	NA	many	TGTGCCAGCAGTTACGGGACTGAGCAGTTCTTC	CASSYGTEQFF
TRBJ2-2	TRBV28	NA	many	TGTGCCAGCAGTTTAGAAGGTAGCGGTGCGACGGGCGGGGAGCTGTTTTTT	CASSLEGSGATGGELFF
TRBJ2-2	TRBV3-1	TRBD2	NA	TGTGCCAGCAGCCAATCGATTAGCGGGGTACGGACGAACACCGGGGAGCTGTTTTTT	CASSQSISGVRTNTGELFF
TRBJ2-7	TRBV11-2	NA	NA	TGTGCCAGCAGCTCAAGGGTCCTCGCCTACGAGCAGTACTTC	CASSSRVLAYEQYF
TRBJ2-1	TRBV29-1	TRBD2	many	TGCAGCGTTGAAGATAAAAGCGGGAGGGCCCTCAGGTTCTTC	CSVEDKSGRALRFF
TRBJ1-4	TRBV12-3/TRBV12-4	TRBD1	few	TGTGCCAGCAGGGGGACAGCCCAAGGGGAAAAACTGTTTTTT	CASRGTAQGEKLFF
TRBJ1-1	TRBV20-1	TRBD1	few	TGCAGTGTTAAGACAGGGTGGTTCACTGAAGCTTTCTTT	CSVKTGWFTEAFF
TRBJ2-3	TRBV6-5	TRBD2	few	TGTGCCAGCAGTTACTCGAGGCTAGCGGGAGGAAGGGATACGCAGTATTTT	CASSYSRLAGGRDTQYF
TRBJ2-3	TRBV10-3	NA	few	TGTGCCAGGTTGGACAGACCTAGCACAGATACGCAGTATTTT	CARLDRPSTDTQYF